These T cell receptor beta chains were read from a single sample in a study of patients and donors after allogeneic stem cell transplantation. TCRdb fed the RT-PCR reads into MiXCR, producing one record per CDR3 protein. The repertoire consists of about 200,000 distinct CDR3 sequences, with about 40% occurring once and the leading ten covering about 35%. The sample taken for sequencing was blood, either unsorted or a sorted T cell fraction (not recorded which). All receptors come from a human donor who was either an allogeneic HSCT recipient or a stem cell or donor lymphocyte infusion donor (not recorded which). It is not recorded whose cells these are; they may come from a transplant donor. The CDR3 runs from the conserved cysteine through the conserved F or W. The D gene is left open where the match is weak. Not every row has a clone size; where given, it reads once, few, many or a size class.

clone size: few; J gene: TRBJ1-2; D gene: -; V gene: TRBV10-3; CDR3 protein: CAISRGMDYGYTF; CDR3 DNA: TGTGCCATCAGCAGGGGAATGGACTATGGCTACACCTTC
clone size: few; J gene: TRBJ1-5; D gene: -; V gene: TRBV20-1; CDR3 protein: CSARDPQGRFQPQHF; CDR3 DNA: TGCAGTGCTAGGGATCCACAGGGTAGGTTTCAGCCCCAGCATTTT
clone size: -; J gene: TRBJ1-1; D gene: -; V gene: TRBV6-2/TRBV6-3; CDR3 protein: CASTERGGTTEAFF; CDR3 DNA: TGTGCCAGCACCGAGCGGGGGGGAACGACTGAAGCTTTCTTT
clone size: few; J gene: TRBJ2-7; D gene: TRBD2; V gene: TRBV29-1; CDR3 protein: CSVRDYQTGYEQYF; CDR3 DNA: TGCAGCGTTCGGGACTACCAGACGGGCTACGAGCAGTACTTC
clone size: few; J gene: TRBJ1-3; D gene: -; V gene: TRBV13; CDR3 protein: CASSLDRDGNTIYF; CDR3 DNA: TGTGCCAGCAGCTTAGACAGAGATGGAAACACCATATATTTT
clone size: -; J gene: TRBJ2-7; D gene: TRBD2; V gene: TRBV14; CDR3 protein: CASSQELAGPYEQYF; CDR3 DNA: TGTGCCAGCAGCCAAGAGCTAGCGGGACCCTACGAGCAGTACTTC
clone size: -; J gene: TRBJ2-7; D gene: TRBD1; V gene: TRBV3-1; CDR3 protein: CASSQEWGQAIGYEQYF; CDR3 DNA: TGTGCCAGCAGCCAAGAATGGGGACAGGCGATAGGTTACGAGCAGTACTTC
clone size: few; J gene: TRBJ2-1; D gene: TRBD2; V gene: TRBV9; CDR3 protein: CASSVSGSEQFF; CDR3 DNA: TGTGCCAGCAGCGTTAGCGGGTCTGAGCAGTTCTTC
clone size: few; J gene: TRBJ1-6; D gene: TRBD1; V gene: TRBV30; CDR3 protein: CAWSVRARGLGNSPLHF; CDR3 DNA: TGTGCCTGGAGTGTAAGAGCCAGGGGGCTTGGGAATTCACCCCTCCACTTT
clone size: once; J gene: TRBJ1-2; D gene: -; V gene: TRBV30; CDR3 protein: CAWSVGAIYGYTF; CDR3 DNA: TGTGCCTGGAGTGTAGGGGCAATCTATGGCTACACCTTC
clone size: few; J gene: TRBJ1-1; D gene: -; V gene: TRBV21-1; CDR3 protein: CASSPPGTMNTEAFF; CDR3 DNA: TGTGCCAGCAGCCCCCCCGGGACAATGAACACTGAAGCTTTCTTT
clone size: -; J gene: TRBJ2-3; D gene: TRBD2; V gene: TRBV28; CDR3 protein: CASSITSAGSTDTQYF; CDR3 DNA: TGTGCCAGCAGTATTACTAGCGCTGGTAGCACAGATACGCAGTATTTT
clone size: few; J gene: TRBJ1-4; D gene: -; V gene: TRBV9; CDR3 protein: CASSLSGTVNEKLFF; CDR3 DNA: TGTGCCAGCAGCCTTAGCGGGACGGTTAATGAAAAACTGTTTTTT
clone size: once; J gene: TRBJ1-1; D gene: -; V gene: TRBV27; CDR3 protein: CASSLGAGPRMGTEAFF; CDR3 DNA: TGTGCCAGCAGTTTAGGGGCAGGCCCAAGAATGGGCACTGAAGCTTTCTTT
clone size: -; J gene: TRBJ1-5; D gene: TRBD1; V gene: TRBV4-3; CDR3 protein: CASSQDGSDREVDQPQHF; CDR3 DNA: TGCGCCAGCAGCCAGGATGGGTCGGACAGGGAGGTGGATCAGCCCCAGCATTTT
clone size: -; J gene: TRBJ2-2; D gene: -; V gene: TRBV20-1; CDR3 protein: CSTFERAGELFF; CDR3 DNA: TGCAGTACCTTTGAGAGAGCCGGGGAGCTGTTTTTT
clone size: few; J gene: TRBJ1-1; D gene: TRBD1; V gene: TRBV6-1; CDR3 protein: CASSEAGAGTGDTEAFF; CDR3 DNA: TGTGCCAGCAGTGAAGCGGGAGCCGGGACAGGGGACACTGAAGCTTTCTTT
clone size: -; J gene: TRBJ2-1; D gene: TRBD2; V gene: TRBV7-2; CDR3 protein: CASSLTSSRNEQFF; CDR3 DNA: TGTGCCAGCAGCTTGACTAGCAGTCGCAATGAGCAGTTCTTC